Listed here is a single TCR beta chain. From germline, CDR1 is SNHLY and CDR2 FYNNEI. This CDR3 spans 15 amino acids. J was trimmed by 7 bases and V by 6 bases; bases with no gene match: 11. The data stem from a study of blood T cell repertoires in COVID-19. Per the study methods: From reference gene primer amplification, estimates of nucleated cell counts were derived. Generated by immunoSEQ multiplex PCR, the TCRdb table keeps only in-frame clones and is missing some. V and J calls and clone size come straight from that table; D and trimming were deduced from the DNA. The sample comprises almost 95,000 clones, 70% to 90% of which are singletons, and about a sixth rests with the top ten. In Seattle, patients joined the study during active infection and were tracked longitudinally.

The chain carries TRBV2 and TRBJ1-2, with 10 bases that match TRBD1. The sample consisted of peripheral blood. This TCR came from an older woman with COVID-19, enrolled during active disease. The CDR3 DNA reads TGTGCCAGCAGGGCGACGACAGGGGGCGCAGGTGGCTACACCTTC. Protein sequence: CASRATTGGAGGYTF.